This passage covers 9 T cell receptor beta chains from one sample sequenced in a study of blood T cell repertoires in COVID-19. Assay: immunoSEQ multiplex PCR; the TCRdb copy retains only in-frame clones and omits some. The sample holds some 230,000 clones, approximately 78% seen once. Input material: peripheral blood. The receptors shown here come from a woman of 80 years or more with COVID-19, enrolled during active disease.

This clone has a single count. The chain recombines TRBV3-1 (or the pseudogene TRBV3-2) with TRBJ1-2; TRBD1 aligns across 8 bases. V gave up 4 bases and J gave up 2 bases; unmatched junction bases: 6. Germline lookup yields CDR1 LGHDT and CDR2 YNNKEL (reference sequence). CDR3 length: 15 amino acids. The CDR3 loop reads CASSRTGGTNYGYTF. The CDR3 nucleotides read TGTGCCAGCAGCCGAACAGGGGGAACAAACTATGGCTACACCTTC.

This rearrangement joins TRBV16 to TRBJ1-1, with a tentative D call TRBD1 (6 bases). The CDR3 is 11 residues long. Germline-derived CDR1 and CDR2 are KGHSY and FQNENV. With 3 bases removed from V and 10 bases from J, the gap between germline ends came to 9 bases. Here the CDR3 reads CASSHGQPAFF. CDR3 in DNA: TGTGCCAGCAGCCACGGACAGCCAGCTTTCTTT.

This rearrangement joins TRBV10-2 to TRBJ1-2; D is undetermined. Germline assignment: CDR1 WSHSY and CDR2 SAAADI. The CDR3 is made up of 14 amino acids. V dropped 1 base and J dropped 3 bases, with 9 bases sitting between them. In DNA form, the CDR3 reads TGCGCCAGCAGTGAGTTTGGGCAGTACTATGGCTACACCTTC. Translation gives CASSEFGQYYGYTF.

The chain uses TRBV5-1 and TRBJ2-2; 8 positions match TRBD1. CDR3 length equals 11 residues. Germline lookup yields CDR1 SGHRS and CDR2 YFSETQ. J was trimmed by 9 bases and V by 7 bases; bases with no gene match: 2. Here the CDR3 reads CASRTGWELFF. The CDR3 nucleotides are TGCGCCAGCCGGACAGGGTGGGAGCTGTTTTTT.

CDR3 residues: CASSRRDTQNQPQHF. In nucleotides, the CDR3 is TGCGCCAGCAGCCGAAGGGACACTCAAAATCAGCCCCAGCATTTT. The chain has TRBV5-1 and TRBJ1-5; D is perhaps TRBD1 (6 bases). The ends were cut back, 4 bases at V and 4 bases at J, with 15 bases in the middle. Germline values: CDR1 SGHRS, CDR2 YFSETQ. CDR3 length: 15 residues.

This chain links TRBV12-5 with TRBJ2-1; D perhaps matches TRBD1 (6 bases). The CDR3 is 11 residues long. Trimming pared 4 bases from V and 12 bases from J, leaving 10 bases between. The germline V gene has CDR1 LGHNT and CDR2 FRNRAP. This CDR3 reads CASGSAGAQFF. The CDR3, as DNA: TGTGCTAGTGGTTCCGCAGGGGCGCAGTTCTTC.

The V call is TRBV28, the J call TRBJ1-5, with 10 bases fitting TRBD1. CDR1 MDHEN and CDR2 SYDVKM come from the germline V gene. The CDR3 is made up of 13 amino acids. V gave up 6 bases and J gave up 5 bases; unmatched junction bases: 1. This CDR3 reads CASRGTGDQPQHF. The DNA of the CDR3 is TGTGCCAGCAGGGGGACAGGGGATCAGCCCCAGCATTTT.

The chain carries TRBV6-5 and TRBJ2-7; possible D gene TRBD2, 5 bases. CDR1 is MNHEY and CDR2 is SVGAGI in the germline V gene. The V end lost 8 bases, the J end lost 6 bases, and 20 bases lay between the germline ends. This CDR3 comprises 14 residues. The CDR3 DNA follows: TGTGCCAGCCACGAGGGCGGCGGGCGTGTCGAGCAGTACTTC. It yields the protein CASHEGGGRVEQYF.

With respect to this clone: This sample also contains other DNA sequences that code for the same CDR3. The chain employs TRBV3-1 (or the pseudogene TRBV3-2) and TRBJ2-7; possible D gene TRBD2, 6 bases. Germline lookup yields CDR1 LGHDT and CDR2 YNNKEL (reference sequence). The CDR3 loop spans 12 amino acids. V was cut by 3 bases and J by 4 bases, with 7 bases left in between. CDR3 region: CASSQGGYEQYF. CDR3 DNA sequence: TGTGCCAGCAGCCAGGGGGGATACGAGCAGTACTTC.